This TCR beta chain comes out of a study of shared clonotypes between healthy human individuals. CD8 cells classed as naive were CD45RO-negative and positively selected for CCR7, excluding terminally differentiated effector memory CD45RA+ cells. Study-wide findings and caveats: A few donors had 4% to 5% of their naive CD4 clonotypes in common.

As for this clone: No antigen is known for it.

Genomic DNA belonging to each subset was distributed in equal measure over several immunoSEQ plates. The authors' processing: ImmunoSEQ only sent back junction sequences with no quality scores, so filtering was done differently. Clones were sequenced by immunoSEQ multiplex PCR, and TCRdb holds only the in-frame ones, with some missing. V and J calls and clone size are given by that table; D and trimming were obtained from the DNA. The profile covers some 2,100,000 clones, with 93% appearing a single time and roughly 1.8% taken by the ten largest. CDR1 and CDR2 (germline): WNHNN, SYGVQD (reference sequence). The germline V and J ends were trimmed by 2 bases and 4 bases, with 24 bases remaining between them. The CDR3 consists of 19 residues.

The sequencing sample was made of naive CD8+ T cells from PBMCs. The source is a man aged 18-30 years in good health. Some clones in this sample may be carry-over from other donors' samples. J is TRBJ1-5 and V is TRBV10-1; no definite D call. The CDR3 sequence is CASSERVGARWAQNQPQHF. CDR3 sequence (DNA): TGCGCCAGCAGTGAGCGAGTGGGAGCTCGGTGGGCTCAAAATCAGCCCCAGCATTTT.